This entry concerns a single TCR beta chain. Its antigen is still unknown. This sample was included in a study of cytomegalovirus exposure and HLA in healthy donors. Broader study findings: Later work associated fewer than 20,000 TCR beta sequences with HLA alleles at 0.05 false discovery rate. Prior analysis indicated that the majority of TCR beta V segments exhibited productivity approximately 87% or approximately 30% of the time. When analyzed later, the rates of TCR association showed variation by HLA locus, with DRB1 the most and HLA-C the fewest.

Healthy bone marrow donors made up the donor group. PCR was performed using 60 Vbeta and 13 Jbeta primers. This table comes from immunoSEQ multiplex PCR, and its TCRdb copy is limited to in-frame clones, with some not included. Here the sample spans about 80,000 clones, roughly 65% being singletons. This clonotype was sampled from a male donor in good health and CMV-seropositive. Sequencing used PBMCs.

CDR3 sequence: CASSGQGGTQYF. The CDR3 nucleotides are TGTGCCAGTAGTGGTCAGGGAGGGACCCAGTACTTC. J is TRBJ2-5 and V is TRBV19, with D tentatively TRBD2 (6 bases). This CDR3 contains 12 residues. With 5 bases removed from V and 7 bases from J, the gap between germline ends came to 11 bases. The germline V gene encodes CDR1 LNHDA and CDR2 SQIVND (reference sequence).